These 15 T cell receptor beta chains share one sample of origin, sequenced in a study of T-cell reconstitution after alpha-beta-depleted transplantation in children (dated by TCRdb to between 2015 and 2016). The library was produced with PCR. The sequencer was an Illumina HiSeq 2500. TCR libraries were prepared with molecular barcoding, using unique molecular identifiers to normalize TCRbeta repertoire quantification. TCRdb itself trimmed the public reads at Q25 with fastp, ran MiXCR and retained productive beta chains. CDR3 protein sequences are deduplicated, and each keeps its most common genes and DNA. The sample table holds a few hundred thousand distinct CDR3 sequences, of which 15% to 20% were seen once. The ten largest clones capture 3% to 3.5% of the sample. The material was PBMCs from the stem cell graft donor, obtained from the stem cell graft. These receptors were obtained from a human donor who donated a stem cell graft to a child with acute lymphoblastic leukemia.

CDR3 DNA: TGTGCCAGCAGTATCGCCGGGACAATGAAGCTCTATGGCTACACCTTC. Protein product: CASSIAGTMKLYGYTF. V is TRBV25-1 and J is TRBJ1-2; possible D gene TRBD1, 6 bases. The germline V and J ends were trimmed by 5 bases and 4 bases, with 20 bases remaining between them. CDR1 and CDR2 from the germline V gene are MGHDK and SYGVNS. The CDR3 covers 16 residues.

The chain links TRBV24-1 to TRBJ2-3; a weak D match, TRBD1 (6 bases). V was cut by 4 bases and J by 0 bases, with 19 bases left in between. CDR1 and CDR2 (germline): KGHDR, SFDVKD. The CDR3 runs to 18 residues. The CDR3, as DNA: TGTGCCACCAGTGAGCTTAGACAGGCCCGCAATAGCACAGATACGCAGTATTTT. Residues: CATSELRQARNSTDTQYF.

V usage is TRBV7-8 and J usage is TRBJ2-7, with D possibly being TRBD1 or TRBD2 (5 bases each). V lost 1 base to trimming and J lost 6 bases, with 13 bases between them. Germline CDR1 and CDR2: SGHVS and FQNEAQ. The CDR3 has 14 residues. The CDR3 DNA sequence: TGTGCCAGCAGCTTAGTAACCGGGACGAGCGAGCAGTACTTC. It translates to CASSLVTGTSEQYF.

This clonotype has only a few counts. This rearrangement joins TRBV12-3 or TRBV12-4 to TRBJ1-5; D gene unclear. The CDR3 consists of 13 residues. V lost 7 bases, J lost 6 bases, and 13 bases lay in between. The CDR3 DNA is TGTGCCAGCACCCTTGAGGGTCTTCAGCCCCAGCATTTT. Translated, it gives CASTLEGLQPQHF.

This clonotype occurred a few times. J is TRBJ2-7 and V is TRBV5-5; 11 nucleotides align to TRBD2. J lost 5 bases, V lost 4 bases, and 5 bases had no gene match. The germline V gene has CDR1 SGHKS and CDR2 YYEKEE (reference sequence). The CDR3 extends over 14 amino acids. CDR3 region: CASSPGLAGHEQYF. In nucleotides, the CDR3 is TGTGCCAGCAGCCCCGGACTAGCGGGCCACGAGCAGTACTTC.

The V and J genes are TRBV19 and TRBJ1-1, with D maybe TRBD1 (6 bases). The V gene's germline CDR1 is LNHDA and CDR2 SQIVND (reference sequence). The CDR3 covers 15 residues. V dropped 5 bases and J dropped 5 bases, with 18 bases sitting between them. CDR3: CASSGPGGGRTEAFF. CDR3 sequence (DNA): TGTGCCAGTAGTGGCCCCGGGGGGGGCCGGACTGAAGCTTTCTTT.

The gene calls are TRBV7-9 and TRBJ1-5, with 7 bases aligning to TRBD1. This CDR3 has 14 residues. The germline V gene encodes CDR1 SEHNR and CDR2 FQNEAQ (reference sequence). V lost 8 bases to trimming and J lost 3 bases; unmatched junction nucleotides: 7. The chain's CDR3 is CASGGQIDNQPQHF. CDR3 nucleotide sequence: TGTGCCAGCGGGGGACAGATTGACAATCAGCCCCAGCATTTT.

V and J are TRBV6-1 and TRBJ2-7, with a tentative D call TRBD1 (6 bases). Trimming shortened V by 2 bases and J by 11 bases, and 10 bases separated the two germline ends. The germline gives CDR1 MNHNS, CDR2 SASEGT. This CDR3 contains 11 residues. Here the CDR3 reads CASSEYRDKYF. The CDR3 DNA reads TGTGCCAGCAGTGAATACAGGGATAAGTACTTC.

The chain is built from TRBV27 and TRBJ2-7; a possible D gene is TRBD1 (5 bases). The CDR3 totals 16 residues. With 0 bases removed from V and 0 bases from J, the gap between germline ends came to 12 bases. Germline V gene data show CDR1 as MNHEY and CDR2 as SMNVEV (reference sequence). The CDR3 nucleotides are TGTGCCAGCAGTTTATCAGGACAAAAGAGCTCCTACGAGCAGTACTTC. Translated, it gives CASSLSGQKSSYEQYF.

The chain joins TRBV7-6 to TRBJ2-3, with 14 bases that match TRBD2. V lost 4 bases to trimming and J lost 8 bases; unmatched junction nucleotides: 11. The CDR3 has 17 residues. The V gene's germline CDR1 is SGHVS and CDR2 FNYEAQ. The CDR3 reads CASSSSRLAGGWGTQYF. Here the CDR3 DNA reads TGTGCCAGCAGCTCCTCAAGACTAGCGGGAGGGTGGGGTACGCAGTATTTT. The entire variable domain, with the rest obtained from reference TRBV7-6 and TRBJ2-3, is as follows: GAGVSQSPRYKVTKRGQDVALRCDPISGHVSLYWYRQALGQGPEFLTYFNYEAQQDKSGLPNDRFSAERPEGSISTLTIQRTEQRDSAMYRCASSSSRLAGGWGTQYFGPGTRLTVL.

This chain connects TRBV9 to TRBJ2-7; TRBD2 matches at 11 bases. Germline trimming cut 3 bases from V and 7 bases from J; bases unmatched to any gene: 9. The CDR3 spans 15 residues. CDR1 and CDR2 (germline): SGDLS, YYNGEE. The CDR3, as DNA: TGTGCCAGCAGCGCCGGGACTAGCGGACCTCGGGAGCAGTACTTC. The encoded protein is CASSAGTSGPREQYF. Full variable domain (outside the CDR3, taken from reference TRBV9 and TRBJ2-7): DSGVTQTPKHLITATGQRVTLRCSPRSGDLSVYWYQQSLDQGLQFLIQYYNGEERAKGNILERFSAQQFPDLHSELNLSSLELGDSALYFCASSAGTSGPREQYFGPGTRLTVT.

This clonotype appeared a few times. The chain is built from TRBV27 and TRBJ1-6; the match to TRBD1 covers 7 bases. V lost 3 bases and J lost 7; bases outside the gene matches: 3. CDR1 and CDR2 (germline): MNHEY, SMNVEV (reference sequence). CDR3 size: 14 residues. The DNA of the CDR3 is TGTGCCAGCAGTTTTGTCAGGGGGAATTCACCCCTCCACTTT. Amino acid sequence: CASSFVRGNSPLHF.

This clonotype has just a few counts. This chain links TRBV27 with TRBJ2-7; D is perhaps TRBD2 (5 bases). Germline CDR1 is MNHEY and CDR2 is SMNVEV (reference sequence). This CDR3 is built from 13 residues. Trimming pared 6 bases from V and 9 bases from J, leaving 18 bases between. As DNA, the CDR3 is TGTGCCAGCAGCACACTAGGGAGTACGATGCAGTACTTC. It yields the protein CASSTLGSTMQYF.

There are a few counts of this clonotype. The chain couples TRBV4-1 to TRBJ2-3; D is unclear. Between the trimmed V and J ends, which lost 4 bases and 4 bases, there was a span of 12 bases. Germline CDR1 is MGHRA and CDR2 is YSYEKL. The CDR3 loop spans 14 amino acids. The DNA for the CDR3 is TGCGCCAGCAGCCGTTCCTCGTGGCCAGATACGCAGTATTTT. This gives the protein CASSRSSWPDTQYF.

Concerning this clonotype itself: Mismatch with germline at one junction end may stem from a read error. The rearrangement joins TRBV12-3 or TRBV12-4 to TRBJ2-7; D possibly corresponds to TRBD1 (6 bases). This CDR3 spans 16 amino acids. The CDR3 reads CASSAGTFQTNYVQYF. Written as DNA, the CDR3 is TGTGCCAGCAGTGCTGGGACATTTCAGACTAACTACGTGCAGTACTTC.